The 14 T cell receptor beta chains in this list originate from one sample, sequenced in a study of T cells in Graves' hyperthyroidism and ophthalmopathy (dated by TCRdb to between 2018 and 2020). The library was made by multiplex PCR. The listed sequencing device is Illumina HiSeq 2000. The TCR beta CDR3 regions were amplified from the RNA transcripts. A first-round RT-PCR of the TCR CDR3 used the HTBI primer set with the Qiagen OneStep RT-PCR kit. TCRdb reworked the public reads: Q25 trimming with fastp, MiXCR clone assembly, productive beta chains retained. Rows with a matching CDR3 protein are joined into one entry that keeps the most common DNA and genes. The sample table records 300,000 to 400,000 distinct CDR3 sequences; about 14% of these occur just once. The leading ten clones occupy around 23% of the sample. Material: blood. The receptors were sampled from a woman under 40 with Graves' hyperthyroidism.

This clonotype was found once. The chain recombines TRBV18 with TRBJ1-1; D is possibly TRBD1 (5 bases). In germline, CDR1 is KGHSH, CDR2 LQKENI. V was shortened by 2 bases and J by 2 bases, with 15 bases between the two germline ends. The CDR3 runs 16 residues. The CDR3 is CASSPDLGGINTEAFF. The CDR3 DNA sequence: TGTGCCAGCTCACCAGACCTGGGGGGGATAAACACTGAAGCTTTCTTT.

This clonotype was detected ten times or more. The chain has TRBV15 and TRBJ2-2; D unclear. This CDR3 has 14 residues. CDR1 is LNHNV, CDR2 YYDKDF, per germline (reference sequence). The germline V and J ends were trimmed by 1 base and 5 bases, with 8 bases remaining between them. In nucleotides, the CDR3 is TGTGCCACCAGCAGAGTTCCGCGAACCGGGGAGCTGTTTTTT. Its translation is CATSRVPRTGELFF.

The table lists this clonotype with many counts. This chain links TRBV11-2 with TRBJ2-2; tentative D call: TRBD1 (6 bases). CDR3 size: 15 residues. Germline-derived CDR1 and CDR2 are SGHAT and FQNNGV. V was trimmed by 6 bases and J by 5 bases, leaving 16 bases between them. The CDR3 region has the DNA TGTGCCAGCAGACCAACAGGGAGTAGGACCGGGGAGCTGTTTTTT. Amino acid sequence: CASRPTGSRTGELFF.

J is TRBJ1-3 and V is TRBV20-1; D not resolved. Germline V gene lookup returns CDR1 DFQATT and CDR2 SNEGSKA (reference sequence). V was trimmed by 0 bases and J by 6 bases, leaving 6 bases between them. This CDR3 has 12 residues. The CDR3 DNA follows: TGCAGTGCTAGAGATGGAGCAAACACCATATATTTT. Its translation is CSARDGANTIYF.

This clonotype was counted at least ten times. The rearrangement joins TRBV10-2 to TRBJ2-7; D is unclear. Trimming left V 7 bases short and J 3 bases short, with 7 bases between. The germline CDR1 and CDR2 sequences are WSHSY and SAAADI. The CDR3 runs to 11 residues. The CDR3 DNA follows: TGCGCCAGCACGGTGGGCTACGAGCAGTACTTC. Its protein is CASTVGYEQYF.

Comment on this clonotype: A much larger clone lies a single base off, so this may be a read error. The chain joins TRBV15 to TRBJ1-1; D is uncertain. V was clipped by 5 bases and J by 1 base, with 11 bases between them. The CDR3 has 14 amino acids. Germline V gene sequence: CDR1 LNHNV, CDR2 YYDKDF (reference sequence). Here the CDR3 DNA reads TGTGCCACCAGCTCGGGCCCAAAGAACACTGAAGCTTTCTTT. Translation: CATSSGPKNTEAFF.

In this sample, this clonotype turned up many times. V is TRBV3-1 and J is TRBJ2-1; D remains unclear. Per the germline V gene, CDR1 is LGHDT and CDR2 is YNNKEL (reference sequence). The CDR3 has 13 residues. The V gene lost 4 bases and the J gene lost 6 bases, with 10 bases spanning the gap. This CDR3 reads CASSLSTSNEQFF. The CDR3 coding sequence is TGTGCCAGCAGCCTGTCGACCAGCAATGAGCAGTTCTTC.

The V call is TRBV12-3 or TRBV12-4, the J call TRBJ2-7; no firm D call. V was shortened by 5 bases and J by 3 bases, with 8 bases between the two germline ends. This CDR3 region has 12 residues. The CDR3 DNA reads TGTGCCAGCAGTACCACCGACTACGAGCAGTACTTC. Protein sequence: CASSTTDYEQYF.

There are many counts of this clonotype. The rearrangement uses TRBV7-6 and TRBJ1-4; D not certain. In germline, CDR1 is SGHVS, CDR2 FNYEAQ. The length of the CDR3 is 17 residues. V was clipped by 1 base and J by 3 bases, with 15 bases between them. The CDR3 sequence: CASSLGLGARANEKLFF. CDR3 in DNA: TGTGCCAGCAGCTTAGGGCTGGGAGCGAGGGCTAATGAAAAACTGTTTTTT.

This clonotype occurred many times. The chain uses TRBV3-1 and TRBJ2-2; the match to TRBD2 covers 9 bases. Losses at the gene ends were 8 bases for V and 5 bases for J; bases not matched to a gene: 6. The CDR3 totals 14 residues. In germline, CDR1 is LGHDT, CDR2 YNNKEL (reference sequence). The DNA of the CDR3 is TGTGCCAGCCTGAATAGCGGGAGTACCGGGGAGCTGTTTTTT. Encoded protein: CASLNSGSTGELFF.

The chain recombines TRBV4-2 with TRBJ2-7; D is perhaps TRBD2 (6 bases). V was cut by 0 bases and J by 3 bases, with 12 bases left in between. Germline lookup yields CDR1 LGHNA and CDR2 YNFKEQ. The CDR3 has 15 residues. DNA of the CDR3: TGTGCCAGCAGCCAAGAAACGGGGCGGGACTACGAGCAGTACTTC. Its protein is CASSQETGRDYEQYF.

This clonotype was found many times. The chain combines TRBV6-1 with TRBJ2-1; D possibly corresponds to TRBD1 (6 bases). With 3 bases removed from V and 8 bases from J, the gap between germline ends came to 11 bases. The germline V gene has CDR1 MNHNS and CDR2 SASEGT. The CDR3 totals 13 residues. CDR3 loop: CASSDRGGYEQFF. Here the CDR3 DNA reads TGTGCCAGCAGTGATAGAGGGGGTTATGAGCAGTTCTTC.

The chain combines TRBV11-2 with TRBJ1-6, with TRBD1 identical over 7 bases. This CDR3 region has 16 residues. Germline assignment: CDR1 SGHAT and CDR2 FQNNGV. With V trimmed by 4 bases and J by 3 bases, 6 bases remained unmatched. The CDR3 sequence: CASSSGTAIYNSPLHF. The CDR3 region has the DNA TGTGCCAGCAGCTCAGGGACAGCAATCTATAATTCACCCCTCCACTTT.

This clonotype was detected many times. This chain uses TRBV20-1 with TRBJ2-7; 7 bases are shared with TRBD1. The CDR3 runs 14 residues. V was clipped by 2 bases and J by 7 bases; unmatched bases: 11. CDR1 and CDR2 from the germline V gene are DFQATT and SNEGSKA (reference sequence). CDR3 bases: TGCAGTGCTAGAAAACAGACAGGGCTTTGGGAGCAGTACTTC. Residues: CSARKQTGLWEQYF.